The rows below give T cell receptor beta chains drawn from one sample of a study of blood T cell repertoires in COVID-19. Clones were read by immunoSEQ multiplex PCR, and TCRdb kept only the in-frame ones, dropping some. The sample holds 300,000 to 400,000 clones; about 88% are singletons and the top ten take about 3%. The sample taken for sequencing was peripheral blood. These receptors all come from a human donor in a cohort sampled during active COVID-19. Both conserved end residues are trimmed from each CDR3.

V,length,CDR3
TRBV7-2,12,ASSPRGAQETQY
TRBV2,12,ASTMDRGAYGYT
TRBV25-1,13,ASSPPNGGITEAF
TRBV27,11,ASSGGGRETQY
TRBV30,13,AWTAGLAGTYEQY
TRBV5-6,14,ASSYASRWDTGELF
TRBV7-6,14,ASSLETGPSTDTQY
TRBV28,15,ASSALGGQSYGNTIY
TRBV10-3,13,AISAGTGIGHEQF
TRBV5-1,11,ASSRTRDYEQY
TRBV19,12,ASSILGTNYEQY
TRBV3-1/TRBV3-2,14,ASSQGVQGWAYEQY
TRBV5-5,12,ASSQTGFRDEQF
TRBV12-3/TRBV12-4,9,ASSLGRDTY
TRBV30,10,AWVGGSAEAF
TRBV27,12,ASTKQGGQETQY
TRBV10-3,13,AIRYRAPENYGYT
TRBV9,12,ASSVQGSSDTQY
TRBV7-6,14,ASSSRWRGGTYEQY
TRBV28,11,ASSSERNYGYT
TRBV30,11,AWSVLLAGELF
TRBV5-1,13,ASSPGLGAGNTIY
TRBV5-1,11,ASSFLQGSEQY
TRBV28,10,ASRTGLYGYT
TRBV18,17,ASSPLLAGGPSSYNEQF
TRBV30,14,AWSVSAGRGTYEQY
TRBV4-1,12,ASSQKGAIREQF
TRBV14,13,ASSPQTGTNTEAF
TRBV5-5,13,ASSTGQVHSYEQY
TRBV9,15,ASSAHPTGVGYNEQF
TRBV7-6,14,ASSYRRSSSYNEQF
TRBV19,13,ASRSVDGRNTEAF